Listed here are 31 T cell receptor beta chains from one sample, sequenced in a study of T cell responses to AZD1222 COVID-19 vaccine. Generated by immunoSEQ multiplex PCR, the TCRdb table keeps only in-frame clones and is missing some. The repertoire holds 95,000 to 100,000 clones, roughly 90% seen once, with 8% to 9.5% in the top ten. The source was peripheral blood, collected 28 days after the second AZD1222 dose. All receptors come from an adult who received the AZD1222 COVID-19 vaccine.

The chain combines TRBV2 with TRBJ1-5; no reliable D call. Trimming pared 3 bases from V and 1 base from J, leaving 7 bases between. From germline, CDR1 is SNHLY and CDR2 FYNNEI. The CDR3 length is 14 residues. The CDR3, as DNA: TGTGCCAGCAGTGACCGTTCAAGCAATCAGCCCCAGCATTTT. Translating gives CASSDRSSNQPQHF.

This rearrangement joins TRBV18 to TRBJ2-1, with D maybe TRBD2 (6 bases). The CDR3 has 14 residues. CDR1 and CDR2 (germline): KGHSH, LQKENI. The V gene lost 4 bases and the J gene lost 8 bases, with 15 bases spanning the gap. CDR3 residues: CASSRNEGEDEQFF. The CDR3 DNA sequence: TGTGCCAGCTCACGAAACGAAGGGGAGGATGAGCAGTTCTTC.

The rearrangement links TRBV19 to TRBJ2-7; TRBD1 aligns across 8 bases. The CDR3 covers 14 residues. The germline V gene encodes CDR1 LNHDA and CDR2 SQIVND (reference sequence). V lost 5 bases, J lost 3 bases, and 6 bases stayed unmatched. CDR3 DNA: TGTGCCAGTAGTTCGGCGACAGGGGTCTACGAGCAGTACTTC. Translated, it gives CASSSATGVYEQYF.

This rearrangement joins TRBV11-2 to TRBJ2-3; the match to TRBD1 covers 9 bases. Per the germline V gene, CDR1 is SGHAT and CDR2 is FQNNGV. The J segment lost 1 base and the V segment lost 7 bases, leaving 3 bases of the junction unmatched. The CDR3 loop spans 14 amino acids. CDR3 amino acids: CASNRQGGTDTQYF. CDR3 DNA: TGTGCCAGCAACCGACAGGGGGGCACAGATACGCAGTATTTT.

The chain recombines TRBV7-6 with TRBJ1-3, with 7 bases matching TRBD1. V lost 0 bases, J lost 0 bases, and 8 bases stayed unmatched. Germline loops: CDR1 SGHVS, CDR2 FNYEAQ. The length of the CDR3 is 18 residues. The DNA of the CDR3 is TGTGCCAGCAGCTTAGCGAGAACAGGGGCTAGCTCTGGAAACACCATATATTTT. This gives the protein CASSLARTGASSGNTIYF. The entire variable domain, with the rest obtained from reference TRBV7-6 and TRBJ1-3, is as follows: GAGVSQSPRYKVTKRGQDVALRCDPISGHVSLYWYRQALGQGPEFLTYFNYEAQQDKSGLPNDRFSAERPEGSISTLTIQRTEQRDSAMYRCASSLARTGASSGNTIYFGEGSWLTVV.

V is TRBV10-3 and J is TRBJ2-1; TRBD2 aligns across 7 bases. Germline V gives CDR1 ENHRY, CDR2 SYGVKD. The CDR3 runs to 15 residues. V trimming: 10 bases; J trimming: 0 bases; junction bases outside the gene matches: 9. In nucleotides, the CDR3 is TGTGCCACCGCTACTAGCGAGAGCTCCTACAATGAGCAGTTCTTC. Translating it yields CATATSESSYNEQFF.

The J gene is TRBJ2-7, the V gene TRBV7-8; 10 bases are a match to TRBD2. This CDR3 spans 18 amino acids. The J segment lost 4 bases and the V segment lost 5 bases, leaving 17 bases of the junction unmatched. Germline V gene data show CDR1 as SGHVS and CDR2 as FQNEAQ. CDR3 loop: CASSRTNSGRTQGYEQYF. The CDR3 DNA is TGTGCCAGCAGCCGGACTAATAGCGGGAGGACCCAAGGGTACGAGCAGTACTTC.

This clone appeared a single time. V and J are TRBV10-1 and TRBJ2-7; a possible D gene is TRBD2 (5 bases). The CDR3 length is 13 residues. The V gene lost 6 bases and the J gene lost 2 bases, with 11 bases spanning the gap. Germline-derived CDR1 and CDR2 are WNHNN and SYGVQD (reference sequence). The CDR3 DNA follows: TGCGCCAGCAGCTGGACTGGAGCCTACGAGCAGTACTTC. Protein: CASSWTGAYEQYF.

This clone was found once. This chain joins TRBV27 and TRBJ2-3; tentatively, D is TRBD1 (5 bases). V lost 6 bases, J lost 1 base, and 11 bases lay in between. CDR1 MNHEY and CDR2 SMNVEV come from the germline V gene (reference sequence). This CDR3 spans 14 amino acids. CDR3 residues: CASRSLQGTDTQYF. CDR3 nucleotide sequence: TGTGCCAGCAGATCTCTACAGGGCACAGATACGCAGTATTTT.

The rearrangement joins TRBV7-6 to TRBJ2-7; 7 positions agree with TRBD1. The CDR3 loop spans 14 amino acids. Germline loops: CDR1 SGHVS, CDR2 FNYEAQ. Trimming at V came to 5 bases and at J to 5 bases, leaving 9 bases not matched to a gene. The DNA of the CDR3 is TGTGCCAGCAGCCCGAACAAGGGGGCCCACGAGCAGTACTTC. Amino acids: CASSPNKGAHEQYF.

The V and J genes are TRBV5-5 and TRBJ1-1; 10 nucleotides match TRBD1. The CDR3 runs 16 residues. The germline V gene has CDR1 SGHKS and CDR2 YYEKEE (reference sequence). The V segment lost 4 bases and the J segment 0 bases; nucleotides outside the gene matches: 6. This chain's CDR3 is CASSTGQGVMNTEAFF. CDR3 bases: TGTGCCAGCAGCACAGGACAGGGGGTCATGAACACTGAAGCTTTCTTT.

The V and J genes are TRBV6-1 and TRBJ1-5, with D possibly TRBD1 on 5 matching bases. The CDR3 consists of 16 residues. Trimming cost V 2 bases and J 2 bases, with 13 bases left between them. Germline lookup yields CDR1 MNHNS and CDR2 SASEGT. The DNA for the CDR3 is TGTGCCAGCAGTGAAAGGGGTTTTGAGGGCAATCAGCCCCAGCATTTT. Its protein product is CASSERGFEGNQPQHF.

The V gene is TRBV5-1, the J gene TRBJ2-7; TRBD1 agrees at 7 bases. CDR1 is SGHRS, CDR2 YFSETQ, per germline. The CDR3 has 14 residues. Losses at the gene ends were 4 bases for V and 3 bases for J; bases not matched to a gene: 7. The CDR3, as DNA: TGCGCCAGCAGCCTAGGGGGCGGAATCTACGAGCAGTACTTC. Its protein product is CASSLGGGIYEQYF.

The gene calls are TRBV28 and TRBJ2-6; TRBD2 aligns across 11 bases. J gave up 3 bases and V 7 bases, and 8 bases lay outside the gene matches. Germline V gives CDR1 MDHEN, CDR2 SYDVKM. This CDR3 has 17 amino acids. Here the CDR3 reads CASTSSGRAVGANVLTF. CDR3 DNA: TGTGCCAGCACTAGTAGCGGGAGGGCGGTTGGGGCCAACGTCCTGACTTTC.

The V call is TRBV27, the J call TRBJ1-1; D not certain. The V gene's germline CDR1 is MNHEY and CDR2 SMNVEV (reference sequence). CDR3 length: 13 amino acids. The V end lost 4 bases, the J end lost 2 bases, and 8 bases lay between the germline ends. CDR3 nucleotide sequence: TGTGCCAGCAGTTGGGATAAAAACACTGAAGCTTTCTTT. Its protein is CASSWDKNTEAFF.

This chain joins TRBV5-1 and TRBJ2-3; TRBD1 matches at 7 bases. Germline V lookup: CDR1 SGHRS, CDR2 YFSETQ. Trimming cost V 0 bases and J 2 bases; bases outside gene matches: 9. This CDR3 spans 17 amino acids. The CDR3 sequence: CASSLEGGRPITDTQYF. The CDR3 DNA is TGCGCCAGCAGCTTGGAAGGGGGCAGACCTATCACAGATACGCAGTATTTT.

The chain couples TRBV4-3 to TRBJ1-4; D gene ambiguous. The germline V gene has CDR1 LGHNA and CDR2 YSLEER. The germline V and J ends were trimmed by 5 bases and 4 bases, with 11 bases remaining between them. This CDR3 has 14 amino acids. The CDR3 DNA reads TGCGCCAGCAGCATCCGGGATGTTAATGAAAAACTGTTTTTT. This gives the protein CASSIRDVNEKLFF.

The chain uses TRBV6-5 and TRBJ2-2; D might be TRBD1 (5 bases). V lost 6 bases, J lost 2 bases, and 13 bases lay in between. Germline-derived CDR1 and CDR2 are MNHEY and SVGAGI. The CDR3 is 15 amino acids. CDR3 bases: TGTGCCAGCAGGTGGGGCGGAGTTAACACCGGGGAGCTGTTTTTT. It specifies CASRWGGVNTGELFF.

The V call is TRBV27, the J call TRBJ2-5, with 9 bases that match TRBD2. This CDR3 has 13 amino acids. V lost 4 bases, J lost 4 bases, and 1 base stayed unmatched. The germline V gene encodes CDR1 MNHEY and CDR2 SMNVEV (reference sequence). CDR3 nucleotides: TGTGCCAGCAGTTGGCGGGAGGGAGAGACCCAGTACTTC. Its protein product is CASSWREGETQYF.

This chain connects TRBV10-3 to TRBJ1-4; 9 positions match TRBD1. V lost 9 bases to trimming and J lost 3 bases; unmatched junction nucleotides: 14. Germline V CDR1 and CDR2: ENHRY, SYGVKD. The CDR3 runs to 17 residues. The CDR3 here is CAIRGRQGGQANEKLFF. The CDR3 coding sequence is TGTGCCATTAGAGGACGACAGGGGGGTCAAGCTAATGAAAAACTGTTTTTT.

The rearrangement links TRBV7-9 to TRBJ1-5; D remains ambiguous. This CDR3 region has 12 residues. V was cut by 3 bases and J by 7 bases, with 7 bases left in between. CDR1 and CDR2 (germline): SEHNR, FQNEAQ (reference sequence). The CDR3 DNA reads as TGTGCCAGCAGCTTTTCTGGCCAGCCCCAGCATTTT. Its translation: CASSFSGQPQHF.

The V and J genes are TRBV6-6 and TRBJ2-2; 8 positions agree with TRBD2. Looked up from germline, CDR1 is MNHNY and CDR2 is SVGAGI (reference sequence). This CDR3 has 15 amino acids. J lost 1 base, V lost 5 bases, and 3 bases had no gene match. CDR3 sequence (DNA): TGTGCCAGCAGTCCCGCGGGGGGGAACACCGGGGAGCTGTTTTTT. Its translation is CASSPAGGNTGELFF.

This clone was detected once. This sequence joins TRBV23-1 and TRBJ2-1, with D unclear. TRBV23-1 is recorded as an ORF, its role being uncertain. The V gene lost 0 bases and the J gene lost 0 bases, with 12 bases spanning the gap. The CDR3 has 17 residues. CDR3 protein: CASSQSSDGPSYNEQFF. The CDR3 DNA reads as TGCGCCAGCAGTCAATCGAGCGACGGTCCCTCCTACAATGAGCAGTTCTTC.

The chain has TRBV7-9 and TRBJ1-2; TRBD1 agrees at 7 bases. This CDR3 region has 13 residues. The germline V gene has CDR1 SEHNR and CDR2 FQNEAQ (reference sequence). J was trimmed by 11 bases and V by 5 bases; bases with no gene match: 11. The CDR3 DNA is TGTGCCAGCAGCGCCCCGGGACAGCCAAGTTACACCTTC. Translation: CASSAPGQPSYTF.

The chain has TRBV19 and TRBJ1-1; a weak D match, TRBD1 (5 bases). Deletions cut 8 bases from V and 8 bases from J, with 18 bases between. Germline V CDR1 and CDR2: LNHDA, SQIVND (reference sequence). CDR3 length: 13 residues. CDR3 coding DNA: TGTGCCAGTCGAAAGGTCTGGGACGGGGAAGCTTTCTTT. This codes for CASRKVWDGEAFF.

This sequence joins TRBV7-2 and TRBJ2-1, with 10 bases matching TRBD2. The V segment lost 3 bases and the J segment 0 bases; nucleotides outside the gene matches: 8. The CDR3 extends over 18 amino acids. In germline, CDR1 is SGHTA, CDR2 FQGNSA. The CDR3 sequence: CASSFSSAGGSSYNEQFF. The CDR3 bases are TGTGCCAGCAGCTTCTCCTCAGCGGGGGGGAGCTCCTACAATGAGCAGTTCTTC.

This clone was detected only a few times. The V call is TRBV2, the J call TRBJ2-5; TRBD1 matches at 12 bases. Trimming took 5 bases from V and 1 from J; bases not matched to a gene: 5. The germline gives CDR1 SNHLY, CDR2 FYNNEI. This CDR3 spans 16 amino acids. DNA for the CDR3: TGTGCCAGCAGTCCTGGGACAGGGGGCCGCCAAGAGACCCAGTACTTC. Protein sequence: CASSPGTGGRQETQYF.

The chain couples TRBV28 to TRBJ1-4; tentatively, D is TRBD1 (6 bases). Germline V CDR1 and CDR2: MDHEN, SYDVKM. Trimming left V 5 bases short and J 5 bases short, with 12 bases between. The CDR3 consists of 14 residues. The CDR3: CASSRTATNEKLFF. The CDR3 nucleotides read TGTGCCAGCAGTAGGACAGCTACAAATGAAAAACTGTTTTTT.

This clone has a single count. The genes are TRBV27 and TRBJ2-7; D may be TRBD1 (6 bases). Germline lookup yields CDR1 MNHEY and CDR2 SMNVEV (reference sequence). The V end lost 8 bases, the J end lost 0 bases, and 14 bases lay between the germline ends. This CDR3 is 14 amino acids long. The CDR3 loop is CASRRRDNSYEQYF. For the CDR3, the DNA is TGTGCCAGCCGACGCCGGGACAACTCCTACGAGCAGTACTTC.

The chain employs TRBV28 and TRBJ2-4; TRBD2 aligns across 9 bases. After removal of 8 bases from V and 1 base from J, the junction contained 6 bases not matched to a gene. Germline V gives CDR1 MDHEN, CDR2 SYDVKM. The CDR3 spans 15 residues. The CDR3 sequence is CASLGAGGAKNIQYF. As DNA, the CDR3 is TGTGCCAGCCTCGGGGCGGGAGGGGCCAAAAACATTCAGTACTTC.

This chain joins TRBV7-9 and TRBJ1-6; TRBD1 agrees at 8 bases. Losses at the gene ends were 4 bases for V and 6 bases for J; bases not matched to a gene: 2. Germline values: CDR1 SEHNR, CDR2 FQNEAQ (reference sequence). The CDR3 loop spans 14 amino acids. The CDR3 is CASSSGQGNSPLHF. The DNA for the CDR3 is TGTGCCAGCAGCTCCGGACAGGGTAATTCACCCCTCCACTTT.